The TCR beta chain under discussion was sequenced for a study of sequential checkpoint blockade in melanoma. The wider study: Randomization was 1:1 between first-line nivolumab→ipilimumab and ipilimumab→nivolumab. Both treatment sequences were followed by maintenance nivolumab.

TCRdb's table, derived via immunoSEQ multiplex PCR, lists solely in-frame clones and lacks some. The table includes fewer than 40,000 clones, about 88% detected once. The treatment was: randomized to nivolumab then ipilimumab (arm A) or the reverse (arm B). None of the patients previously received DNA-damaging chemotherapy. PBMC sorting kept live CD3+CD8+ cells without CD19 or CD56. There are 14 residues in the CDR3. CDR1 and CDR2 from the germline V gene are ENHRY and SYGVKD. The trim removed 8 bases at V and 4 bases at J, leaving 8 bases unmatched. This sequence originates from a human donor with melanoma. The chain has TRBV10-3 and TRBJ2-7, with 10 bases matching TRBD2. The input for sequencing was CD8+ T cells sorted from blood (inferred from file names), taken from a patient given nivolumab and ipilimumab in sequence. This chain's CDR3 is CAIGGTSERYEQYF. The DNA of the CDR3 is TGTGCCATCGGGGGGACTAGCGAGAGATACGAGCAGTACTTC.